This T cell receptor beta chain came from a study of control samples from healthy donors and cancer patients (dated by TCRdb to about 2020). V was cut back by 2 bases and J by 7 bases, leaving a gap of 5 bases between them. CDR1 and CDR2 are read off the germline V gene as LGHNA and YSLEER. The CDR3 goes from the cysteine to the phenylalanine over 11 residues. Only CDR3 DNA is held: 33 bases, read in frame from base 1. As regards this clone: The antigen it binds to is not known. Base qualities are not recorded, but no much larger clone differs from it by a single base.

To prepare the library, the immunoSEQ multiplex PCR assay was applied. TCRdb holds this immuneACCESS table with in-frame rearrangements only. Some clones are missing; in checked studies, unresolved V genes explain under half, and the rest has no known cause. Within this sample are 130,000 or so clones, with 85% to 95% of them counted one time only. The ten most abundant clones make up approximately 15% of the sample. This TCR came from a man in his sixties with colorectal cancer. Sequencing was carried out using PBMCs. The chain uses TRBV4-3 and TRBJ1-1; the D gene remains uncertain. Here the CDR3 is given as CASSQFGEAFF. The DNA reads TGCGCCAGCAGCCAATTTGGTGAAGCTTTCTTT.